The clone carrying this T cell receptor (beta chain) was seen repeatedly, ten times or more. Each sequencing run yielded over 170 million TCR-beta sequences from 15-18 subjects. TCRdb used MiXCR to reprocess the 5' RACE reads, holding one entry per CDR3 protein. In the table there are nearly 60,000 distinct CDR3 sequences, 3% to 4% of which are singletons. These data originate in a study of neurological immune-mediated disorders. The ends were cut back, 4 bases at V and 3 bases at J, with 13 bases in the middle. There are 14 residues in the CDR3. Germline-derived CDR1 and CDR2 are SGHRS and YFSETQ. The sample was PBMCs. The receptor was isolated from a woman aged 60-70 years with multiple sclerosis. V usage is TRBV5-1 and J usage is TRBJ1-1; weak D call: TRBD1 (5 bases). CDR3 region: CASSQQGRDTEAFF. The CDR3 DNA reads as TGCGCCAGCAGCCAGCAGGGTAGGGACACTGAAGCTTTCTTT.